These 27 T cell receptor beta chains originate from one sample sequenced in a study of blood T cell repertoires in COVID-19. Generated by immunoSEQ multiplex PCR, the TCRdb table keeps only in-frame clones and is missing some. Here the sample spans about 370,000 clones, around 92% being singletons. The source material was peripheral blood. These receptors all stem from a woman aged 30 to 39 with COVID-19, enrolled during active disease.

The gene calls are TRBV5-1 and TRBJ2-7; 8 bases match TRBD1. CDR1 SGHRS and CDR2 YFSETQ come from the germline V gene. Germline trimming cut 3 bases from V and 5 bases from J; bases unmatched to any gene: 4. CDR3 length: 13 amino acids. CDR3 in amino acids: CASSYGQGDEQYV. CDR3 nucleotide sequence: TGCGCCAGCAGCTACGGACAGGGTGACGAGCAGTACGTC.

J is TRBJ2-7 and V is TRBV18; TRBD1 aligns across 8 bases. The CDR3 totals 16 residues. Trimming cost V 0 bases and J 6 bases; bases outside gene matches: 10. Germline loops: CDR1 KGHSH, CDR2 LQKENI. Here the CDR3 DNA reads TGTGCCAGCTCACCACCGACCGGACAGGGCTTTTCCGAGCAGTACTTC. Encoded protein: CASSPPTGQGFSEQYF. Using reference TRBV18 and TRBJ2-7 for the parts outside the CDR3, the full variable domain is NAGVMQNPRHLVRRRGQEARLRCSPMKGHSHVYWYRQLPEEGLKFMVYLQKENIIDESGMPKERFSAEFPKEGPSILRIQQVVRGDSAAYFCASSPPTGQGFSEQYFGPGTRLTVT.

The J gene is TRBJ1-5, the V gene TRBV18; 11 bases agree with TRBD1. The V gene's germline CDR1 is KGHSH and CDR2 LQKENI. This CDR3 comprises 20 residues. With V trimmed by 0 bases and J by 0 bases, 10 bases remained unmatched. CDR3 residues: CASSPPPAGTGGYSNQPQHF. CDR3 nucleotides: TGTGCCAGCTCACCACCCCCCGCCGGGACAGGGGGTTATAGCAATCAGCCCCAGCATTTT.

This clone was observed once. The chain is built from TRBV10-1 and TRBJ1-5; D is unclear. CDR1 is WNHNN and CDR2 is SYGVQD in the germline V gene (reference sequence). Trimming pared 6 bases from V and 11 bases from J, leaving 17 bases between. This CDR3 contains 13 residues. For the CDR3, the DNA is TGCGCCAGCAGCCCAGGAGGGAATTTGGCCCAGCATTTT. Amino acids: CASSPGGNLAQHF.

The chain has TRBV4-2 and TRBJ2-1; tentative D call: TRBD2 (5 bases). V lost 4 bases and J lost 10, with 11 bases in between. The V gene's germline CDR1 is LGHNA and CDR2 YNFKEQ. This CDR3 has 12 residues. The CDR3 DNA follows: TGTGCCAGCAGCCCGGACTTAAGGGAGCAGTTCTTC. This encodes CASSPDLREQFF.

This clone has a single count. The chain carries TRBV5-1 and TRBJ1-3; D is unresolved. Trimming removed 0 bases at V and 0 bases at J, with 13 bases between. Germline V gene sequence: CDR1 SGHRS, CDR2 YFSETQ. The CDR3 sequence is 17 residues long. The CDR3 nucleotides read TGCGCCAGCAGCTTGGCCTACGGAGGAGTCTCTGGAAACACCATATATTTT. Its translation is CASSLAYGGVSGNTIYF.

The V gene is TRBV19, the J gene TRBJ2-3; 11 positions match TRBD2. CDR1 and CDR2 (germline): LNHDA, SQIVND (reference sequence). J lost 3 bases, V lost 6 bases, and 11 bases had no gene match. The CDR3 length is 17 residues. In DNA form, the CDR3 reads TGTGCCAGTAGCCCCGGGACTAGCGGCCATGGAACAGATACGCAGTATTTT. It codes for CASSPGTSGHGTDTQYF.

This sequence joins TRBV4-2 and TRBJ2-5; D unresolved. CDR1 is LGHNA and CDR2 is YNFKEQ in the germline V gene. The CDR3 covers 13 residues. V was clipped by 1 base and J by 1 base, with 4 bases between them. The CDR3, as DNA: TGTGCCAGCAGCCAAGGGCTCCAAGAGACCCAGTACTTC. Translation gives CASSQGLQETQYF.

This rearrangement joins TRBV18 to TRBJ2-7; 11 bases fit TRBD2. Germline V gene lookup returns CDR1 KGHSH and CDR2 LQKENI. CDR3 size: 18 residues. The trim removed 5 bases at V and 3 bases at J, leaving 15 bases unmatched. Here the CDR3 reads CASSSLAGGPFWRYEQYV. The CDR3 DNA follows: TGTGCCAGCTCAAGCCTAGCGGGAGGACCATTTTGGCGCTACGAGCAGTACGTC.

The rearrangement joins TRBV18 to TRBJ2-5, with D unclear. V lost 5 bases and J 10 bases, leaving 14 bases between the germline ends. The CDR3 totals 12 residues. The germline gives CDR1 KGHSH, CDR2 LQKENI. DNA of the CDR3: TGTGCCAGCTCAGGGCCGAACAGTGACCAGTACTTC. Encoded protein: CASSGPNSDQYF.

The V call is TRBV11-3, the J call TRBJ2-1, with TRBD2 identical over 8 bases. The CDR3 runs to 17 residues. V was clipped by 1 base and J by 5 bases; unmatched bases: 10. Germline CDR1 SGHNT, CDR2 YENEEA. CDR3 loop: CASSLGVRLASDNEQFF. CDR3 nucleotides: TGTGCCAGCAGCTTAGGTGTGCGACTAGCGTCCGACAATGAGCAGTTCTTC.

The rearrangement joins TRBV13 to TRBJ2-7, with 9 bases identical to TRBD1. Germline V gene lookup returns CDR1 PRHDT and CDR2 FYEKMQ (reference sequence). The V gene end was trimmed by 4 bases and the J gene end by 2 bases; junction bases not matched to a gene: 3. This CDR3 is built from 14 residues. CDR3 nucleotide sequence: TGTGCCAGCAGCTCCGGGACAGGGCCCTACGAGCAGTACTTC. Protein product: CASSSGTGPYEQYF.

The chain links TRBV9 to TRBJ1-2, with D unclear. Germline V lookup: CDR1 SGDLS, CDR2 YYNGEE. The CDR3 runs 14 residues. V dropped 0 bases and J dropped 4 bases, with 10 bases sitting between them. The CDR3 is CASSVDSAGYGYTF. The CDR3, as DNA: TGTGCCAGCAGCGTAGACTCGGCGGGCTATGGCTACACCTTC.

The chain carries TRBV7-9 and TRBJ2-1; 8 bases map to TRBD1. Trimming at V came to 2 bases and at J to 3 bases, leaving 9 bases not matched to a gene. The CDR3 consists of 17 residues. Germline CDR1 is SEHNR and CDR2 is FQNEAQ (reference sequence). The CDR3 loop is CASSLSLRDRLYNEQFF. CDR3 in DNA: TGTGCCAGCAGCTTATCACTCCGGGACAGGCTCTACAATGAGCAGTTCTTC.

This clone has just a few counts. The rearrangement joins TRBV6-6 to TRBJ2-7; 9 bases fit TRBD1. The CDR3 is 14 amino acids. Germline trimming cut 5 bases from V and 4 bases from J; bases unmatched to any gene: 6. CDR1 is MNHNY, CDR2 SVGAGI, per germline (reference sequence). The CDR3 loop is CASSGPGQGYEQYF. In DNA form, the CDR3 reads TGTGCCAGCAGTGGTCCGGGACAGGGATACGAGCAGTACTTC.

The CDR3 nucleotides read TGTGCCAGCAGCTTAAAAGGAGGGGCGCCGAACACCGGGGAGCTGTTTTTT. Its protein is CASSLKGGAPNTGELFF. The V call is TRBV7-8, the J call TRBJ2-2; D perhaps matches TRBD2 (6 bases). V lost 2 bases, J lost 0 bases, and 13 bases lay in between. The CDR3 is 17 amino acids. Per germline, CDR1 SGHVS and CDR2 FQNEAQ. The entire variable domain, with the rest obtained from reference TRBV7-8 and TRBJ2-2, is as follows: GAGVSQSPRYKVAKRGQDVALRCDPISGHVSLFWYQQALGQGPEFLTYFQNEAQLDKSGLPSDRFFAERPEGSVSTLKIQRTQQEDSAVYLCASSLKGGAPNTGELFFGEGSRLTVL.

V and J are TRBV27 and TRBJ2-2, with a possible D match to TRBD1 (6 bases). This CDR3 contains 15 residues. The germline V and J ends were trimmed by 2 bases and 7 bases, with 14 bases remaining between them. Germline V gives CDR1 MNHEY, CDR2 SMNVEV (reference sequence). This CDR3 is CASSLDRQTYGELFF. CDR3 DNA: TGTGCCAGCAGTTTAGACAGGCAAACTTACGGGGAGCTGTTTTTT.

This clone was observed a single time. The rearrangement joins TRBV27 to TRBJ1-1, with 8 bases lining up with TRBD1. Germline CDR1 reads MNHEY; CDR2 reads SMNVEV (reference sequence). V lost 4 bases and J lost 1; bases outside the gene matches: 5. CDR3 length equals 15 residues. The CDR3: CASSSDRGPNTEAFF. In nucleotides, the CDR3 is TGTGCCAGCAGTTCCGACAGGGGCCCGAACACTGAAGCTTTCTTT.

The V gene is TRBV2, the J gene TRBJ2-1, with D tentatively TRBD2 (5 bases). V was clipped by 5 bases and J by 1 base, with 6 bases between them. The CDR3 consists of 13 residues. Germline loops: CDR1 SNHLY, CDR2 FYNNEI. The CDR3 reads CASSRLSYNEQFF. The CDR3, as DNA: TGTGCCAGCAGTAGACTATCCTACAATGAGCAGTTCTTC. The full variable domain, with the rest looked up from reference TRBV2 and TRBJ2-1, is EPEVTQTPSHQVTQMGQEVILRCVPISNHLYFYWYRQILGQKVEFLVSFYNNEISEKSEIFDDQFSVERPDGSNFTLKIRSTKLEDSAMYFCASSRLSYNEQFFGPGTRLTVL.

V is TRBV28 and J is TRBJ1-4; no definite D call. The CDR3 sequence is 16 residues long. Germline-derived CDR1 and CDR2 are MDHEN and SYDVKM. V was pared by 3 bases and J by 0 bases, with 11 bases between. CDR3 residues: CASSFHSPATNEKLFF. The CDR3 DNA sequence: TGTGCCAGCAGTTTCCACAGCCCTGCAACTAATGAAAAACTGTTTTTT.

The CDR3 coding sequence is TGCGCCAGCAGTGACTACGGACAGGGGAATCAGCCCCAGCATTTT. Amino acid sequence: CASSDYGQGNQPQHF. The chain is built from TRBV10-2 and TRBJ1-5; 9 nucleotides agree with TRBD1. The CDR3 contains 15 residues. CDR1 and CDR2 from the germline V gene are WSHSY and SAAADI. Trimming took 3 bases from V and 4 from J; bases not matched to a gene: 4.

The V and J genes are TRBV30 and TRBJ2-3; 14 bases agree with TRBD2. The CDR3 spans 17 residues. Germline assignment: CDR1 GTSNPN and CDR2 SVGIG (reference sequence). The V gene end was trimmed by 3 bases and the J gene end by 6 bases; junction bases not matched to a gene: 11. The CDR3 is CAWRRPGLAGVTDTQYF. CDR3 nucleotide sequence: TGTGCCTGGAGACGACCGGGACTAGCGGGAGTCACGGATACGCAGTATTTT.

The CDR3 region is CASSQEVRASGSTDTQYF. CDR3 bases: TGTGCCAGCAGCCAAGAAGTCCGGGCTAGCGGGTCCACAGATACGCAGTATTTT. V is TRBV4-2 and J is TRBJ2-3, with 8 bases fitting TRBD2. The CDR3 loop spans 18 amino acids. V lost 0 bases, J lost 2 bases, and 10 bases stayed unmatched. CDR1 is LGHNA and CDR2 is YNFKEQ in the germline V gene.

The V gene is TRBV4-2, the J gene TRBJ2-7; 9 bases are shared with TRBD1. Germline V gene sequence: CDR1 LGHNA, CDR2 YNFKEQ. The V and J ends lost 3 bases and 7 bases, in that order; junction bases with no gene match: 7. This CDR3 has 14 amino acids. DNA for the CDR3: TGTGCCAGCAGCCATCCCACAGGGGGCGGAGAGCAGTACTTC. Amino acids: CASSHPTGGGEQYF.

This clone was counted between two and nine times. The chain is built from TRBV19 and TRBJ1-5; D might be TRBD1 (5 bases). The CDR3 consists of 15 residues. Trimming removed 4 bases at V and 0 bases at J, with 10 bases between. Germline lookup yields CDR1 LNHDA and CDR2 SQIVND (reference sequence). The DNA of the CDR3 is TGTGCCAGTAGTAGGCGGGGGAATAGCAATCAGCCCCAGCATTTT. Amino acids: CASSRRGNSNQPQHF.

The CDR3 DNA follows: TGCGCCAGCAGCTTGGCTGGGGGACAGGGAGATGGCTACACCTTC. This sequence encodes CASSLAGGQGDGYTF. The gene calls are TRBV5-1 and TRBJ1-2; 9 nucleotides align to TRBD1. V was pared by 0 bases and J by 6 bases, with 6 bases of the junction left unmatched. Germline V gene data show CDR1 as SGHRS and CDR2 as YFSETQ. The CDR3 is 15 residues long.

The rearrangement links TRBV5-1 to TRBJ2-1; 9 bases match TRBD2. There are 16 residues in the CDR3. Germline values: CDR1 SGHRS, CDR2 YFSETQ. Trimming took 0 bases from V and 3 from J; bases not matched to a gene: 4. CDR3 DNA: TGCGCCAGCAGCTTGGGTCTAGCGGGGCACTACAATGAGCAGTTCTTC. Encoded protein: CASSLGLAGHYNEQFF.